This T cell receptor (beta chain) was sequenced in a study of cytomegalovirus exposure and HLA in healthy donors. Findings and caveats of the study: According to the study, 180 or so TCR beta chains were cytomegalovirus-associated. It is likely that the observed cluster of highly shared sequence variants was a sequencing artifact. For TCR beta chains, V- and J-gene trimming was later linked to a missense DCLRE1C variant.

As regards this clone: Antigen unknown.

Germline V gene sequence: CDR1 SGHTA, CDR2 FQGTGA. Trimming took 3 bases from V and 10 from J; bases not matched to a gene: 3. The CDR3 covers 12 residues. A multiplex PCR was run with 60 Vbeta primers and 13 Jbeta primers. The protocol was immunoSEQ multiplex PCR, while the TCRdb copy is restricted to in-frame clones and leaves out a portion. Of about 67,000 clones in the sample, 65% to 70% were seen once. Donors were nominally healthy when sampled, though unrecorded immune exposures were likely. The receptor was derived from a woman in her thirties in good health and CMV-seronegative. Sequencing was performed on PBMCs. The J gene is TRBJ2-1, the V gene TRBV7-3, with TRBD2 identical over 7 bases. The CDR3 spells CASSLTGGEQFF. The CDR3 DNA reads as TGTGCCAGCAGCTTGACCGGGGGGGAGCAGTTCTTC.